Listed here is a single T cell receptor (beta chain). Its cognate antigen is unknown. Gene names refer to mouse genes. Read sequence stops 1 residue before the CDR3 end, and the germline J gene provides the missing end. These data originate in a study of tissue T cells after allogeneic stem cell transplantation. Whole-study findings and limits: Across patients, clones rarely overlapped, yet motif clusters were shared tissue-specifically. TCR repertoires tracked anatomic similarity, regardless of disease or transplant status.

Looked up from germline, CDR1 is NSHNY and CDR2 is SYGAGN. The CDR3 has 15 residues. The junction had 1 base not matched to a gene; V was cut back by 3 bases and J by 0 bases. Clones were read by immunoSEQ multiplex PCR, and TCRdb kept only the in-frame ones, dropping some. The data contain approximately 22,000 clones, 72% of them singletons. The chain joins TRBV13-1 to TRBJ1-2; 11 bases agree with TRBD1. The sequenced sample consisted of spleen. This clonotype originated in a female BALB/c mouse in good health. This strain has MHC haplotype H2-d. The CDR3 bases that were read are TGTGCCAGCAGTGGGGACAGGGGGGCAAACTCCGACTACACC. Protein product: CASSGDRGANSDYT. The whole CDR3 sequence reads CASSGDRGANSDYTF.